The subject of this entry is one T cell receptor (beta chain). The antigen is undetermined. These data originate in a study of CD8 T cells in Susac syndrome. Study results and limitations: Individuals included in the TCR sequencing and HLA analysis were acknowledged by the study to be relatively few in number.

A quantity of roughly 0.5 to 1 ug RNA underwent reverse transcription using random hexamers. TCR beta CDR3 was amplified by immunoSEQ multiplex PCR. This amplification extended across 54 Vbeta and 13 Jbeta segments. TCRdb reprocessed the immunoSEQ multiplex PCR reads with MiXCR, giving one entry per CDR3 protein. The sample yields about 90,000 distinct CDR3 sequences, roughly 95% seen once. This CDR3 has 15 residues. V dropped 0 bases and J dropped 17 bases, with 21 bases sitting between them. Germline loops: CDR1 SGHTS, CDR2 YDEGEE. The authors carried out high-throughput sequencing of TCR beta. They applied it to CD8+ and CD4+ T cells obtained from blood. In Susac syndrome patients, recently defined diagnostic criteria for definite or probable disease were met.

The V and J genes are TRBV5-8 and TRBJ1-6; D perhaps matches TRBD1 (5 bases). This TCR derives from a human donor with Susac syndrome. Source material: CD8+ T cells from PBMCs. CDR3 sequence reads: CASSLAPGKDTNIHF. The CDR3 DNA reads TGTGCCAGCAGCTTGGCTCCAGGGAAGGATACTAATATCCACTTT.